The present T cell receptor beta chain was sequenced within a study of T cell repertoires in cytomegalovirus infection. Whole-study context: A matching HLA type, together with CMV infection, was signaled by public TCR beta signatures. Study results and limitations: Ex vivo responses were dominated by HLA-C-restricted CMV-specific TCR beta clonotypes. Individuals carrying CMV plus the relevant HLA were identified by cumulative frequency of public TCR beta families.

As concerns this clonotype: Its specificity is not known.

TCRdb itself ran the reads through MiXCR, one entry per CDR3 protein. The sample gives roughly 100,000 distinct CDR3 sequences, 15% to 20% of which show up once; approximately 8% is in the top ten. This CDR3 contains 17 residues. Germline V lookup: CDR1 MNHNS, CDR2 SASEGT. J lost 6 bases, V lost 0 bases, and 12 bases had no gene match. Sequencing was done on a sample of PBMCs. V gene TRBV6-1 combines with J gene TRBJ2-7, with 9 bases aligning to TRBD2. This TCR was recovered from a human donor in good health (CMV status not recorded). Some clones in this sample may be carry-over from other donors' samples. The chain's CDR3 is CASSEALGLASPSEQYF. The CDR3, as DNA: TGTGCCAGCAGTGAAGCCCTGGGACTAGCATCGCCGTCCGAGCAGTACTTC.